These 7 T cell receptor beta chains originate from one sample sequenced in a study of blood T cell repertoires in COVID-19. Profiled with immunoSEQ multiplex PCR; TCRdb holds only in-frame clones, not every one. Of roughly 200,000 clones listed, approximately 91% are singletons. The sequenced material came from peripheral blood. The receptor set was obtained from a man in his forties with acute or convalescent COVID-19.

The CDR3 region is CASTPRGTFPYEQYF. The CDR3 DNA reads TGTGCCAGCACCCCGCGAGGCACATTTCCCTACGAGCAGTACTTC. The genes are TRBV28 and TRBJ2-7, with D uncertain. Germline V lookup: CDR1 MDHEN, CDR2 SYDVKM. The CDR3 covers 15 residues. The V and J ends lost 7 bases and 2 bases respectively, with 18 bases between them.

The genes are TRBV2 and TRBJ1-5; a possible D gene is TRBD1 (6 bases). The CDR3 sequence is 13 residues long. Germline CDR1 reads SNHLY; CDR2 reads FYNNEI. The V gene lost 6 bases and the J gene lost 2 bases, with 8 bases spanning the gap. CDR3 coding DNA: TGTGCCAGCAGGAGACAGGGCAATCAGCCCCAGCATTTT. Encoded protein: CASRRQGNQPQHF. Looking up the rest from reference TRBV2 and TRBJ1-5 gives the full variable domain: EPEVTQTPSHQVTQMGQEVILRCVPISNHLYFYWYRQILGQKVEFLVSFYNNEISEKSEIFDDQFSVERPDGSNFTLKIRSTKLEDSAMYFCASRRQGNQPQHFGDGTRLSIL.

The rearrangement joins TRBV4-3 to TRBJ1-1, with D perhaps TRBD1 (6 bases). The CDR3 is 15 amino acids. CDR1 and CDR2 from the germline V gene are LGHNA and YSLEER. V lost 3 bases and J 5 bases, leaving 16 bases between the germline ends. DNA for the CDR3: TGCGCCAGCAGCCATAACCCAGGGACAAGAACTGAAGCTTTCTTT. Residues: CASSHNPGTRTEAFF.

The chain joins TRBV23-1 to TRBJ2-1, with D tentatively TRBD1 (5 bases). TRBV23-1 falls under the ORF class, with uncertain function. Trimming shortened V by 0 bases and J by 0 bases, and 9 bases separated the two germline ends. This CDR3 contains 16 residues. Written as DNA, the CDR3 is TGCGCCAGCAGTCAATCAGGGGCTAGCTCCTACAATGAGCAGTTCTTC. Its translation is CASSQSGASSYNEQFF.

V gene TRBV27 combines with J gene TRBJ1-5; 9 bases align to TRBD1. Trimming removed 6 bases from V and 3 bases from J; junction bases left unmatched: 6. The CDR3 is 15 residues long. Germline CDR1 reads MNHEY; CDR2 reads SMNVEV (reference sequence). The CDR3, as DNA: TGTGCCAGCAGCAGTTGGACAGGGGTCAATCAGCCCCAGCATTTT. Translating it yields CASSSWTGVNQPQHF.

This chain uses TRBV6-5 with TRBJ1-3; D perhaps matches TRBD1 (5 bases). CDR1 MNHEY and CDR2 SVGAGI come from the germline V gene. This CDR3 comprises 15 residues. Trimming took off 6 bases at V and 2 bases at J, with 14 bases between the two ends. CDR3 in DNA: TGTGCCAGCAGACCTCGTCAGGGTCCTGGAAACACCATATATTTT. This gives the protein CASRPRQGPGNTIYF.

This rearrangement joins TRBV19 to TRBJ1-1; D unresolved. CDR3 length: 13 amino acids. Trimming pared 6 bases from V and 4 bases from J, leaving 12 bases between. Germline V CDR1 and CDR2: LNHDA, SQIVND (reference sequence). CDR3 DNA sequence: TGTGCCAGTAGAGCCCGACGAGGCACTGAAGCTTTCTTT. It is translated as CASRARRGTEAFF. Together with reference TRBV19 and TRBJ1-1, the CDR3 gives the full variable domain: DGGITQSPKYLFRKEGQNVTLSCEQNLNHDAMYWYRQDPGQGLRLIYYSQIVNDFQKGDIAEGYSVSREKKESFPLTVTSAQKNPTAFYLCASRARRGTEAFFGQGTRLTVV.